The clone carrying this T cell receptor (beta chain) has more than one count but fewer than ten. The antigen is not known. The sample belongs to a study of cytomegalovirus exposure and HLA in healthy donors. Study context: Prior work identified around 110 million unique TCR beta sequences in some 180 million T cells. HLA-typed donors contributed 80 million or so unique TCRs, which were held in an early data release. General study results and limits: A later analysis revealed that TCR association rates differed between HLA loci, peaking at DRB1 and bottoming out at HLA-C. About 87% or about 30% of the time was how often most TCR beta V segments were productive, according to an earlier analysis.

V lost 7 bases and J 2 bases, leaving 18 bases between the germline ends. The germline gives CDR1 MDHEN, CDR2 SYDVKM. The CDR3 totals 15 residues. PCR was performed using 60 Vbeta and 13 Jbeta primers. This table comes from immunoSEQ multiplex PCR, and its TCRdb copy is limited to in-frame clones, with some not included. The sample consists of approximately 240,000 clones, 70% to 80% of them appearing once. This receptor was obtained from a woman aged 60-70 years in good health and CMV-seropositive. Specimen: PBMCs. The V and J genes are TRBV28 and TRBJ2-7; weak D call: TRBD2 (5 bases). CDR3 region: CASTISAGGTYEQYF. As DNA, the CDR3 is TGTGCCAGCACCATATCCGCGGGTGGCACCTACGAGCAGTACTTC.